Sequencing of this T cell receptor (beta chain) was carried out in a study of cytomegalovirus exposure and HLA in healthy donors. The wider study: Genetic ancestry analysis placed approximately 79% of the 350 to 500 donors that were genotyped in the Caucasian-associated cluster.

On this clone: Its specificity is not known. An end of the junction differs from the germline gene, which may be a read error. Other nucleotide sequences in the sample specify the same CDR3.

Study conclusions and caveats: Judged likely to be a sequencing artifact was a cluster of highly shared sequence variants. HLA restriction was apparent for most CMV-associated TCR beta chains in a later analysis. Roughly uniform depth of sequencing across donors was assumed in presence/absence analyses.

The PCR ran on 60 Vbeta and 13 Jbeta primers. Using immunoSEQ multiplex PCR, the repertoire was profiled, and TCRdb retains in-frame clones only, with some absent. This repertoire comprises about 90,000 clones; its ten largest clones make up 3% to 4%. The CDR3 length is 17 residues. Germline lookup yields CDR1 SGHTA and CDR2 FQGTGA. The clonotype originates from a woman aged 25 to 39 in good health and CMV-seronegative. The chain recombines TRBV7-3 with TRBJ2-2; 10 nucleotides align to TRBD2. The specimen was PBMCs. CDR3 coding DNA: TGCGCCAGCAGCTTAATAGCGGGGGGAGGAATAGCCGGGGAGCTGTTTTTT. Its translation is CASSLIAGGGIAGELFF.